These 5 T cell receptor beta chains were all obtained from the same sample, sequenced in a study of response to subunit inactivated influenza vaccine. From the RT-PCR reads, TCRdb called clonotypes with MiXCR, one entry per CDR3 protein. The table includes a few hundred thousand distinct CDR3 sequences, over 20% detected once. The specimen comprised PBMCs from blood, sampled approximately 20 months after vaccination. The receptors stem from a man between 50 and 75 years old who received an inactivated influenza vaccine.

The V gene is TRBV25-1, the J gene TRBJ2-4, with a weak D call TRBD2 (6 bases). This CDR3 contains 12 residues. Per the germline V gene, CDR1 is MGHDK and CDR2 is SYGVNS. V was trimmed by 5 bases and J by 7 bases, leaving 9 bases between them. CDR3 nucleotide sequence: TGTGCCAGCAGTCCGGGACTTAACATTCAGTACTTC. Protein: CASSPGLNIQYF.

This clonotype was seen only a few times. The genes are TRBV18 and TRBJ2-7, with a weak D call TRBD2 (6 bases). The CDR3 extends over 15 amino acids. V was trimmed by 5 bases and J by 2 bases, leaving 16 bases between them. CDR1 KGHSH and CDR2 LQKENI come from the germline V gene. The CDR3, as DNA: TGTGCCAGCTCATCCACTAGCCACCGAACCTACGAGCAGTACTTC. It translates to CASSSTSHRTYEQYF.

In its sample, this clonotype was seen a few times. J is TRBJ2-7 and V is TRBV11-2, with D possibly being TRBD1 or TRBD2 (6 bases each). Trimming took 0 bases from V and 2 from J, leaving 14 bases between them. The CDR3 runs 16 residues. Germline V CDR1 and CDR2: SGHAT, FQNNGV. In DNA, the CDR3 is TGTGCCAGCAGCTTAGATCCGGGGGCAGATACCTACGAGCAGTACTTC. Protein sequence: CASSLDPGADTYEQYF.

This clonotype was counted a few times. This sequence joins TRBV20-1 and TRBJ2-1, with TRBD2 matching 9 bases. The CDR3 has 14 amino acids. The germline V gene has CDR1 DFQATT and CDR2 SNEGSKA (reference sequence). V trimming: 5 bases; J trimming: 8 bases; junction bases outside the gene matches: 10. The CDR3 reads CSALGLAFADEQFF. CDR3 DNA sequence: TGCAGTGCTCTAGGACTAGCGTTTGCAGATGAGCAGTTCTTC.

The chain links TRBV12-3 or TRBV12-4 to TRBJ2-3; 7 positions match TRBD2. Germline trimming cut 8 bases from V and 11 bases from J; bases unmatched to any gene: 19. This CDR3 spans 15 amino acids. CDR3 sequence reads: CASGPGGSLLVLQYF. The CDR3 region has the DNA TGTGCCAGCGGACCCGGGGGGTCCCTCCTTGTGTTGCAGTATTTT.